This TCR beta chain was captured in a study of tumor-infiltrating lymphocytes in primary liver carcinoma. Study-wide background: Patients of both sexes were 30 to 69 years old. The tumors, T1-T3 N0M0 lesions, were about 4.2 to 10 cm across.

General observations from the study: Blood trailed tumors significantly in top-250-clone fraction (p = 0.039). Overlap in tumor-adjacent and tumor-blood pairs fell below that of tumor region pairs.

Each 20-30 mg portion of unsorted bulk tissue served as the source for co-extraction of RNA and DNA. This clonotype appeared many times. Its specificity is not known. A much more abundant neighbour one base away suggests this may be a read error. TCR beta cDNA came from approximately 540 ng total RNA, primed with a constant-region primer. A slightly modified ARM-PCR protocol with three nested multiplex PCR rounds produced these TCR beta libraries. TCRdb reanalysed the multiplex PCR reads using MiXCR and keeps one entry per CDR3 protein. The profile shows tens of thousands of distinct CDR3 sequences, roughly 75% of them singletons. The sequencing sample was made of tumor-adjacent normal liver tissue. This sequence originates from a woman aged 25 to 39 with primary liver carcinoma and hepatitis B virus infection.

As DNA, the CDR3 is TGCAGCGTCAAGCGGGACGACACAGATACGCAGTGTTTT. Protein: CSVKRDDTDTQCF. The rearrangement joins TRBV29-1 to TRBJ2-3; 7 bases map to TRBD2. Germline-derived CDR1 and CDR2 are SQVTM and ANQGSEA. The CDR3 sequence is 13 residues long.